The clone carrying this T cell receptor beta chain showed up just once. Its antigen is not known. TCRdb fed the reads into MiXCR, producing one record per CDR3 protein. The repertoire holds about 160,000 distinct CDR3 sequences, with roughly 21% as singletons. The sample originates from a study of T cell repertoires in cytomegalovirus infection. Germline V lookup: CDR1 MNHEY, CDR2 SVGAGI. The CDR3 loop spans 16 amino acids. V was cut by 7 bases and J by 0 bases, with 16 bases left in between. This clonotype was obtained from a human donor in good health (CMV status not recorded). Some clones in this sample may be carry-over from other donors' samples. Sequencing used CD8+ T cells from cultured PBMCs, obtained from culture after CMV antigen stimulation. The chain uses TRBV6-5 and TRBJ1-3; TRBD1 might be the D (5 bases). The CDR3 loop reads CASTDQGVYSGNTIYF. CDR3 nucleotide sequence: TGTGCCAGCACCGACCAGGGAGTATACTCTGGAAACACCATATATTTT.